The 14 T cell receptor beta chains listed next were all sequenced from one sample in a study of shared clonotypes between healthy human individuals. Method: immunoSEQ multiplex PCR; TCRdb's copy keeps in-frame clones and lacks some. The data hold about 2 million clones, with about 95% observed a single time. Naivety among CD8 cells was defined by CD45RO negativity and positive CCR7 selection, thereby excluding terminally differentiated effector memory CD45RA+ cells. The source material was naive CD8+ T cells sorted from blood. The source of these receptors is a man between 18 and 29 years old in good health.

CDR3 nucleotides: TGTGCCTGGAGGGACGGCGGGACAGCAGCCTACGAGCAGTACTTC. Residues: CAWRDGGTAAYEQYF. V and J are TRBV30 and TRBJ2-7; D is perhaps TRBD1 (7 bases). Trimming took 3 bases from V and 2 from J, leaving 17 bases between them. This CDR3 has 15 amino acids. Germline V CDR1 and CDR2: GTSNPN, SVGIG (reference sequence).

The chain couples TRBV15 to TRBJ2-5; D remains unclear. CDR1 LNHNV and CDR2 YYDKDF come from the germline V gene (reference sequence). Trimming shortened V by 5 bases and J by 2 bases, and 9 bases separated the two germline ends. There are 13 residues in the CDR3. CDR3 DNA: TGTGCCACCAGCCACTCCGGACAAGAGACCCAGTACTTC. Protein product: CATSHSGQETQYF.

CDR3 bases: TGTGCCAGCAGTTACTCGAAGGGGACTAGGGCCTACGAGCAGTACTTC. This sequence encodes CASSYSKGTRAYEQYF. The V and J genes are TRBV6-5 and TRBJ2-7, with 8 bases that match TRBD2. V lost 0 bases and J lost 2; bases outside the gene matches: 6. CDR1 and CDR2 (germline): MNHEY, SVGAGI. This CDR3 has 16 amino acids.

The chain links TRBV4-1 to TRBJ2-3, with TRBD1 matching over 11 bases. The V and J ends lost 4 bases and 4 bases, in that order; junction bases with no gene match: 4. The CDR3 is 15 amino acids. Germline loops: CDR1 MGHRA, CDR2 YSYEKL. This chain's CDR3 is CASSLRDRGADTQYF. The CDR3 region has the DNA TGCGCCAGCAGCCTCCGGGACAGGGGGGCAGATACGCAGTATTTT.

This clone showed up just once. The rearrangement links TRBV7-9 to TRBJ1-1; weak D call: TRBD1 (6 bases). Germline CDR1 SEHNR, CDR2 FQNEAQ (reference sequence). The CDR3 length is 13 residues. V was trimmed by 4 bases and J by 3 bases, leaving 9 bases between them. CDR3 coding DNA: TGTGCCAGCAGCTGGACAGATGACACTGAAGCTTTCTTT. It encodes CASSWTDDTEAFF.

This clone turned up a few times. The rearrangement joins TRBV27 to TRBJ1-2, with TRBD1 matching 7 bases. V lost 2 bases and J lost 4; bases outside the gene matches: 7. The V gene's germline CDR1 is MNHEY and CDR2 SMNVEV (reference sequence). CDR3 length: 15 amino acids. The CDR3 region is CASSLGNRGSYGYTF. The CDR3, as DNA: TGTGCCAGCAGTTTAGGAAACAGGGGTAGCTATGGCTACACCTTC.

V is TRBV10-3 and J is TRBJ2-7; no firm D call. Germline loops: CDR1 ENHRY, CDR2 SYGVKD. The CDR3 length is 14 residues. V was shortened by 3 bases and J by 2 bases, with 11 bases between the two germline ends. DNA of the CDR3: TGTGCCATCAGTGAAGTCGCCAGCCCCTACGAGCAGTACTTC. The encoded protein is CAISEVASPYEQYF.

Concerning this clone itself: Other DNA sequences in this specimen translate into the identical CDR3. This chain uses TRBV6-5 with TRBJ2-1; D uncertain. The germline V gene encodes CDR1 MNHEY and CDR2 SVGAGI. The CDR3 length is 14 residues. The V end was cut by 2 bases, the J end by 3 bases, with 8 bases between. CDR3 sequence: CASSYREGYNEQFF. The CDR3 DNA sequence: TGTGCCAGCAGTTACAGGGAAGGCTACAATGAGCAGTTCTTC.

This clone was picked up one time. CDR3 residues: CASSQAILAGGADTQYF. The CDR3, as DNA: TGCGCCAGCAGCCAAGCAATACTAGCGGGAGGAGCAGATACGCAGTATTTT. The rearrangement joins TRBV4-1 to TRBJ2-3, with 12 bases matching TRBD2. In germline, CDR1 is MGHRA, CDR2 YSYEKL. The junction had 6 bases not matched to a gene; V was cut back by 1 base and J by 4 bases. This CDR3 has 17 residues.

This chain joins TRBV9 and TRBJ1-2; D remains ambiguous. The CDR3 has 14 amino acids. Trimming took 3 bases from V and 2 from J, leaving 11 bases between them. Germline V lookup: CDR1 SGDLS, CDR2 YYNGEE. In nucleotides, the CDR3 is TGTGCCAGCAGCGCTGGACGGACGAACTATGGCTACACCTTC. Encoded protein: CASSAGRTNYGYTF.

This rearrangement joins TRBV19 to TRBJ2-3, with D unresolved. Trimming took 3 bases from V and 4 from J, leaving 17 bases between them. This CDR3 region has 16 residues. Germline V lookup: CDR1 LNHDA, CDR2 SQIVND (reference sequence). The CDR3 sequence: CASSMKGRTIPDTQYF. For the CDR3, the DNA is TGTGCCAGTAGTATGAAGGGCCGGACGATCCCAGATACGCAGTATTTT.

J is TRBJ1-5 and V is TRBV30, with D possibly being TRBD1 (6 bases). Germline CDR1 and CDR2: GTSNPN and SVGIG (reference sequence). The CDR3 runs to 16 residues. With 1 base removed from V and 4 bases from J, the gap between germline ends came to 17 bases. CDR3 nucleotides: TGTGCCTGGAGTGCCGGAACAGGGTTCTCAAATCAGCCCCAGCATTTT. The encoded protein is CAWSAGTGFSNQPQHF.

This clone was seen once. This chain uses TRBV30 with TRBJ1-5; D gene ambiguous. CDR3 length: 14 residues. V lost 2 bases and J lost 1, with 9 bases in between. Germline CDR1 is GTSNPN and CDR2 is SVGIG (reference sequence). Written as DNA, the CDR3 is TGTGCCTGGAGTCTAGGGCTGAGCAATCAGCCCCAGCATTTT. It codes for CAWSLGLSNQPQHF.

Concerning this clone: The same CDR3 can be traced to other DNA sequences in this sample. The rearrangement uses TRBV7-9 and TRBJ2-7, with 7 bases aligning to TRBD1. After removal of 5 bases from V and 5 bases from J, the junction contained 6 bases not matched to a gene. This CDR3 is 13 amino acids long. Germline V lookup: CDR1 SEHNR, CDR2 FQNEAQ (reference sequence). Written as DNA, the CDR3 is TGTGCCAGCAGCCCCGGGACAGTCGACGAGCAGTACTTC. Translation gives CASSPGTVDEQYF.